The next 29 T cell receptor beta chains were all read from a single sample in a study of molecular identifiers for immune sequencing clone quantification. TCRdb itself ran the PCR reads through MiXCR, one entry per CDR3 protein. This table holds 300,000 to 400,000 distinct CDR3 sequences, roughly 24% found once. The sequenced sample consisted of naive CD8+ T cells from blood, with Jurkat cell RNA spiked in. The subset is: FACS-sorted CD8+CD4-CCR7+CD45RA+ naive T cells. These receptors all come from a human donor in good health. Some libraries in this study had Jurkat cell RNA spiked in.

This clonotype was observed many times. The genes are TRBV27 and TRBJ1-1; no clear D. This CDR3 is built from 11 residues. Germline V gene lookup returns CDR1 MNHEY and CDR2 SMNVEV (reference sequence). V shed 7 bases and J shed 10 bases, with 13 bases lying between them. The CDR3 spells CASKDYLGAFF. DNA for the CDR3: TGTGCCAGCAAGGACTACCTTGGAGCTTTCTTT.

This clonotype occurred many times. The chain employs TRBV27 and TRBJ1-3; a weak D match, TRBD1 (5 bases). Deletions cut 6 bases from V and 1 base from J, with 10 bases between. This CDR3 is 14 amino acids long. Germline-derived CDR1 and CDR2 are MNHEY and SMNVEV (reference sequence). The CDR3 DNA follows: TGTGCCAGCAGCTTGGGGGGGTCTGGAAACACCATATATTTT. Its translation: CASSLGGSGNTIYF.

Many counts were recorded for this clonotype. The CDR3 DNA sequence: TGTGCCAGCAGCGTAGACCGACAGGGGGCAGATACGCAGTATTTT. It codes for CASSVDRQGADTQYF. V is TRBV9 and J is TRBJ2-3, with 9 bases fitting TRBD1. The germline V gene has CDR1 SGDLS and CDR2 YYNGEE. This CDR3 has 15 amino acids. V lost 0 bases and J lost 4; bases outside the gene matches: 3.

As to this clonotype: The junction shows a germline mismatch at one end, possibly a read error. The chain is built from TRBV12-5 and TRBJ1-4; 7 bases align to TRBD1. In germline, CDR1 is LGHNT, CDR2 FRNRAP. The CDR3 is 19 residues long. The DNA of the CDR3 is TGTGCTAGTGGTTTGGTAACAGGGGCGGACGCTGCATCTAATGAATTACTGTTATTT. The encoded protein is CASGLVTGADAASNELLLF.

Ten or more counts support this clonotype. This sequence joins TRBV5-8 and TRBJ2-7, with 7 bases that match TRBD1. Trimming at V came to 0 bases and at J to 3 bases, leaving 3 bases not matched to a gene. CDR3 length equals 14 residues. Germline CDR1 SGHTS, CDR2 YDEGEE. As DNA, the CDR3 is TGTGCCAGCAGCTTGGGGGACAGATACTACGAGCAGTACTTC. It yields the protein CASSLGDRYYEQYF.

This clonotype has just a few counts. This chain links TRBV11-3 with TRBJ2-1; a weak D match, TRBD2 (6 bases). Per germline, CDR1 SGHNT and CDR2 YENEEA. The CDR3 has 15 amino acids. V was clipped by 4 bases and J by 6 bases, with 16 bases between them. The CDR3: CASSSLLEGRNEQFF. For the CDR3, the DNA is TGTGCCAGCAGCTCCTTGTTGGAGGGACGCAATGAGCAGTTCTTC.

This clonotype was counted a few times. This sequence joins TRBV20-1 and TRBJ2-7; TRBD2 aligns across 15 bases. The ends lost 6 bases at V and 0 bases at J; junction bases unmatched: 12. The CDR3 contains 18 residues. Per the germline V gene, CDR1 is DFQATT and CDR2 is SNEGSKA (reference sequence). CDR3 nucleotide sequence: TGCAGTGCACGACCCGGACTAGCGGGAGGGCCCGGCTCCTACGAGCAGTACTTC. Protein sequence: CSARPGLAGGPGSYEQYF.

The chain employs TRBV19 and TRBJ2-2; D might be TRBD2 (5 bases). The CDR3 length is 16 residues. From germline, CDR1 is LNHDA and CDR2 SQIVND (reference sequence). The germline V and J ends were trimmed by 4 bases and 1 base, with 13 bases remaining between them. The CDR3 DNA reads as TGTGCCAGTAGTAAAGACGCGGGCTGGAACACCGGGGAGCTGTTTTTT. Encoded protein: CASSKDAGWNTGELFF.

This clonotype was seen more than once but under ten times. This chain joins TRBV19 and TRBJ2-7; 9 nucleotides line up with TRBD2. V shed 3 bases, J shed 2 bases, and the junction held 5 bases outside the gene matches. CDR1 and CDR2 (germline): LNHDA, SQIVND (reference sequence). The CDR3 consists of 15 residues. The DNA for the CDR3 is TGTGCCAGTAGTATTAGCGGGGGAAGCCCCTACGAGCAGTACTTC. This sequence encodes CASSISGGSPYEQYF.

This clonotype showed up many times. V gene TRBV12-3 or TRBV12-4 combines with J gene TRBJ1-2; D possibly corresponds to TRBD1 (6 bases). Trimming left V 6 bases short and J 8 bases short, with 22 bases between. This CDR3 has 15 amino acids. DNA of the CDR3: TGTGCCAGCAGCCCCGAGGGGGGGGCGCTTTGGGGCTACACCTTC. This codes for CASSPEGGALWGYTF.

The J gene is TRBJ2-5, the V gene TRBV2, with 8 bases aligning to TRBD2. The CDR3 runs to 14 residues. Per the germline V gene, CDR1 is SNHLY and CDR2 is FYNNEI. V lost 6 bases to trimming and J lost 1 base; unmatched junction nucleotides: 4. The CDR3 bases are TGTGCCAGCAGAACTAGCGGTGCCCAAGAGACCCAGTACTTC. It translates to CASRTSGAQETQYF.

This clonotype has only one observation. The J gene is TRBJ2-3, the V gene TRBV5-1; no reliable D call. Trimming stripped 3 bases from V and 0 bases from J, with 20 bases between. The CDR3 is 18 amino acids. The germline V gene encodes CDR1 SGHRS and CDR2 YFSETQ. The CDR3: CASSYTAPLVSSTDTQYF. CDR3 nucleotide sequence: TGCGCCAGCAGCTACACCGCTCCGTTAGTGTCGAGCACAGATACGCAGTATTTT. The whole variable domain, filled in from reference TRBV5-1 and TRBJ2-3, reads KAGVTQTPRYLIKTRGQQVTLSCSPISGHRSVSWYQQTPGQGLQFLFEYFSETQRNKGNFPGRFSGRQFSNSRSEMNVSTLELGDSALYLCASSYTAPLVSSTDTQYFGPGTRLTVL.

Concerning this clonotype: One junction end does not reproduce the germline sequence, and a read error may be involved. The chain has TRBV12-3 or TRBV12-4 and TRBJ2-5; 10 bases match TRBD1. The CDR3 is made up of 14 amino acids. The CDR3 region has the DNA TGTGCCAGCAGCTTAGGGGACAGGGGAGAGACCCAGCACTTC. Translation: CASSLGDRGETQHF.

DNA of the CDR3: TGTGCCAGCAGTTACAATGGTTACGAGCAGTACTTC. Its protein is CASSYNGYEQYF. The chain combines TRBV6-6 with TRBJ2-7, with D hard to call. Germline V gene sequence: CDR1 MNHNY, CDR2 SVGAGI (reference sequence). The germline V and J ends were trimmed by 2 bases and 4 bases, with 6 bases remaining between them. CDR3 length equals 12 residues.

CDR3 DNA: TGTGCCACCAGCACCCTAACGTCCGCAGATACGCAGTATTTT. Translating it yields CATSTLTSADTQYF. The chain links TRBV15 to TRBJ2-3; no clear D gene. The CDR3 loop spans 14 amino acids. V was pared by 4 bases and J by 4 bases, with 12 bases between. Looked up from germline, CDR1 is LNHNV and CDR2 is YYDKDF (reference sequence).

This clonotype was counted only a few times. The gene calls are TRBV6-5 and TRBJ2-4; D possibly corresponds to TRBD1 (6 bases). This CDR3 has 14 amino acids. CDR1 MNHEY and CDR2 SVGAGI come from the germline V gene. Trimming left V 2 bases short and J 6 bases short, with 11 bases between. Here the CDR3 reads CASSYATGPNIQYF. DNA for the CDR3: TGTGCCAGCAGTTACGCGACAGGCCCAAACATTCAGTACTTC.

As regards this clonotype: A much larger clone differs by one base, so this may be a read error. The CDR3 does not end in the conserved phenylalanine or tryptophan, so this is likely a read error. V gene TRBV6-5 combines with J gene TRBJ2-3; tentatively, D is TRBD1 (6 bases). The CDR3 loop spans 13 amino acids. V was cut by 4 bases and J by 5 bases, with 10 bases left in between. Germline CDR1 reads MNHEY; CDR2 reads SVGAGI. The CDR3 region is CASSSQGRDTQYS. CDR3 DNA sequence: TGTGCCAGCAGTTCGCAGGGGCGAGATACGCAGTATTCT.

V gene TRBV28 combines with J gene TRBJ1-1; no clear D gene. V shed 2 bases and J shed 3 bases, with 7 bases lying between them. The length of the CDR3 is 13 residues. Germline V gene sequence: CDR1 MDHEN, CDR2 SYDVKM. In DNA, the CDR3 is TGTGCCAGCAGTTTAATGTTGGACACTGAAGCTTTCTTT. As protein: CASSLMLDTEAFF.

This clonotype appeared many times. The V and J genes are TRBV19 and TRBJ1-2, with D unresolved. This CDR3 spans 12 amino acids. Germline CDR1 is LNHDA and CDR2 is SQIVND (reference sequence). V dropped 5 bases and J dropped 0 bases, with 4 bases sitting between them. The CDR3 coding sequence is TGTGCCAGTAGTTACGCTAACTATGGCTACACCTTC. It translates to CASSYANYGYTF. Variable domain in full (rest from reference TRBV19 and TRBJ1-2): DGGITQSPKYLFRKEGQNVTLSCEQNLNHDAMYWYRQDPGQGLRLIYYSQIVNDFQKGDIAEGYSVSREKKESFPLTVTSAQKNPTAFYLCASSYANYGYTFGSGTRLTVV.

Remarks on this clonotype: A much larger clone differs by one base, so this may be a read error. The V gene is TRBV7-2, the J gene TRBJ2-3; weak D call: TRBD2 (5 bases). This CDR3 is 14 amino acids long. Trimming took off 4 bases at V and 4 bases at J, with 12 bases between the two ends. The germline CDR1 and CDR2 sequences are SGHTA and FQGNSA. Here the CDR3 reads CASSYIGGADTQYF. Here the CDR3 DNA reads TGTGCCAGCAGCTATATAGGAGGCGCAGATACGCAGTATTTT.

With respect to this clonotype: A far larger clone is only one base removed, so a read error is likely. The chain has TRBV6-5 and TRBJ2-2; a possible D gene is TRBD1 (6 bases). The germline CDR1 and CDR2 sequences are MNHEY and SVGAGI. The CDR3 runs 14 residues. CDR3 region: CGSSYGTNTGELFF. The CDR3 region has the DNA TGTGGCAGCAGTTACGGGACAAACACCGGGGAGCTGTTTTTT.

This clonotype has just a few counts. The chain couples TRBV27 to TRBJ2-1; 11 nucleotides match TRBD2. Trimming removed 0 bases from V and 3 bases from J; junction bases left unmatched: 10. This CDR3 contains 19 residues. Germline CDR1 and CDR2: MNHEY and SMNVEV (reference sequence). The DNA of the CDR3 is TGTGCCAGCAGTTTATCACCACTAGCGGGGGACAATTACTACAATGAGCAGTTCTTC. This codes for CASSLSPLAGDNYYNEQFF.

V and J are TRBV4-1 and TRBJ2-4, with no clear D. Trimming stripped 1 base from V and 0 bases from J, with 13 bases between. Germline values: CDR1 MGHRA, CDR2 YSYEKL. The CDR3 covers 17 residues. CDR3: CASSQVKEVLAKNIQYF. The CDR3, as DNA: TGCGCCAGCAGCCAAGTCAAAGAAGTTCTAGCCAAAAACATTCAGTACTTC.

This clonotype was counted at least ten times. The V call is TRBV7-9, the J call TRBJ2-6; D is possibly TRBD1 (6 bases). V was trimmed by 4 bases and J by 0 bases, leaving 22 bases between them. Germline CDR1 and CDR2: SEHNR and FQNEAQ (reference sequence). The length of the CDR3 is 20 residues. CDR3 region: CASSSLYPGQVLSGANVLTF. The CDR3 DNA is TGTGCCAGCAGCTCACTATATCCGGGACAAGTCCTCTCTGGGGCCAACGTCCTGACTTTC.

The chain couples TRBV12-3 or TRBV12-4 to TRBJ2-2; D is unclear. The CDR3 spans 14 residues. Trimming took 7 bases from V and 1 from J, leaving 10 bases between them. In DNA, the CDR3 is TGTGCCAGCAAAGACGGGTGGAACACCGGGGAGCTGTTTTTT. Amino acids: CASKDGWNTGELFF.

Comment on this clonotype: At one boundary the junction diverges from the germline segment, which might be a read error. The CDR3 sequence: CACSFAGGGSDTQYF. The DNA for the CDR3 is TGTGCCTGCAGCTTTGCGGGAGGGGGATCAGATACGCAGTATTTT. The chain uses TRBV7-9 and TRBJ2-3, with 9 positions matching TRBD2. Germline V CDR1 and CDR2: SEHNR, FQNEAQ (reference sequence). This CDR3 comprises 15 residues.

This rearrangement joins TRBV5-1 to TRBJ1-2, with 8 bases matching TRBD1. The CDR3 has 15 residues. Germline trimming cut 0 bases from V and 2 bases from J; bases unmatched to any gene: 3. Germline V gene data show CDR1 as SGHRS and CDR2 as YFSETQ. CDR3 in amino acids: CASSLEGQANYGYTF. In nucleotides, the CDR3 is TGCGCCAGCAGCTTGGAGGGACAGGCAAACTATGGCTACACCTTC.

Ten or more counts support this clonotype. The rearrangement links TRBV5-1 to TRBJ2-7; a weak D match, TRBD1 (6 bases). The germline CDR1 and CDR2 sequences are SGHRS and YFSETQ. Trimming removed 0 bases at V and 3 bases at J, with 19 bases between. The CDR3 runs 17 residues. Here the CDR3 DNA reads TGCGCCAGCAGCTTGGGGAATCCGGGGACACCAAGCTACGAGCAGTACTTC. It encodes CASSLGNPGTPSYEQYF.

There are many counts of this clonotype. The chain couples TRBV4-3 to TRBJ2-1; 7 bases are a match to TRBD2. The CDR3 extends over 15 amino acids. The trim removed 4 bases at V and 3 bases at J, leaving 6 bases unmatched. Germline CDR1 reads LGHNA; CDR2 reads YSLEER. DNA of the CDR3: TGCGCCAGCAGCCCGAAACGGACTAGCTACAATGAGCAGTTCTTC. It translates to CASSPKRTSYNEQFF.